This T cell receptor (beta chain) was documented in a study of T-cell memory formation after mild COVID-19 (dated by TCRdb to 2020 to 2022). Regarding the complete study: Most TCR sequence clusters were specific to one of the two donors. Two young, previously healthy adult volunteers made up the cohort, one male and one female. In a couple of donors, T-cell clones that expanded and contracted after mild COVID-19 were followed by sequencing TCRalpha and TCRbeta repertoires longitudinally.

This clonotype was seen ten or more times. No cognate antigen has been identified for it. Base qualities are not provided; no much larger clone lies one nucleotide away. The CDR3 measures 15 amino acids from cysteine to phenylalanine. Only the CDR3 portion is preserved as DNA: 45 bases, with reading frame beginning at the first base. CDR1 and CDR2 are drawn from the germline V gene (reference sequence): DFQATT, SNEGSKA. The junction shows trimming of 5 bases on V and 7 bases on J, and the gene matches do not reach 9 bases of it. General findings and caveats noted by the study authors: Contracting CD4+ clones were located mainly in the CM and EM memory subsets, whereas CD8+ clones were found to be enriched in EMRA. The second-wave clones that peaked on day 37 were not confirmed to be SARS-CoV-2 specific. Some responding clones were found in pre-infection memory, which suggests that pre-existing cross-reactive memory T cells took part in the SARS-CoV-2 response. Clones contracting from day 15 to 85 had balanced CD4/CD8 phenotypes, while a second wave expanding from day 15 to 37 was biased towards CD4+. The study included only a couple of mild cases, and larger cohorts that include severe cases with pre-infection samples were judged to be necessary.

Ficoll-Paque density gradient centrifugation was used to isolate PBMCs. Sequencing was performed on an Illumina NovaSeq 6000. TCRalpha and TCRbeta cDNA libraries were constructed by 5'RACE with constant-segment primers, with sample barcodes and unique molecular identifiers being introduced. RNA was extracted from every sample with Trizol reagent. Libraries were amplified in two PCR steps, with a second sample barcode and Illumina TruSeq adapters added in the second step. Sequencing of libraries was performed on an Illumina NovaSeq with 2 x 150 bp paired-end reads. The original methods were these. With migec v1.2.7, reads were demultiplexed and then collapsed into UMI-guided consensus sequences. Using mixcr v2.1.11, the UMI consensuses were aligned to TRA and TRB V and J templates and assembled into clonotypes. Expanded or contracted clonotypes were those called significant by both edgeR and NoisET, with noise models trained on biological replicates. For edgeR calls, the cutoffs were a false discovery rate-adjusted p below 0.01 and a log2 fold-change threshold of 1. As an exploratory analysis of dynamics, PCA with hierarchical clustering was applied to max-normalized trajectories of the 1000 most abundant clonotypes. Separately sequenced CD4+ and CD8+ repertoires were used to assign a CD4 or CD8 phenotype to each responding clone. TCRdb itself trimmed the public reads at Q25 with fastp, ran MiXCR and retained productive beta chains. Identical CDR3 proteins give one entry, which carries the most common genes and DNA. The V and J calls come from TCRdb's annotation, not from the publication. This sample has 30,000 or so distinct CDR3 sequences in its table, and around a fifth of those were observed once. Over 1.5% of the sample is in the top ten clones.

The sequence was obtained from an adult who had mild COVID-19 (a few samples of this study predate the infection). The sample titles of this study are shuffled in the database, so cell type and time point are left out. The source material was PBMCs or a T cell subset sorted from them (not recorded which). Rearrangement joined TRBV20-1 to TRBJ2-1; TRBD2 agrees with 12 junctional bases. The DNA reads TGCAGTGCTTTGAATCTAGCGGGAGGGGGTAATGAGCAGTTCTTC. Translated, this gives CSALNLAGGGNEQFF.